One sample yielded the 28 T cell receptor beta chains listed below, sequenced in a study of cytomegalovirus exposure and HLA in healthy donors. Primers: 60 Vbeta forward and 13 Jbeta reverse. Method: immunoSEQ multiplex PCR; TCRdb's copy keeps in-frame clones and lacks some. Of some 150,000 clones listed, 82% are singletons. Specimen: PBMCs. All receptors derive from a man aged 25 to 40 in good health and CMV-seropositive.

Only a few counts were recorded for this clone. CDR3 in amino acids: CASSSLQGAKNIQYF. CDR3 nucleotide sequence: TGTGCCAGCAGCTCCCTACAGGGGGCCAAAAACATTCAGTACTTC. The V call is TRBV11-2, the J call TRBJ2-4; 7 positions agree with TRBD1. Germline V lookup: CDR1 SGHAT, CDR2 FQNNGV. V dropped 4 bases and J dropped 1; count of bases not matched to a gene: 4. This CDR3 comprises 15 residues.

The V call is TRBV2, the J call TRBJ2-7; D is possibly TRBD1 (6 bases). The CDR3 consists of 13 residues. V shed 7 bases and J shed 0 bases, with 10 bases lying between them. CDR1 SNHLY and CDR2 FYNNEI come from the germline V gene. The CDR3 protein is CASIWDTSYEQYF. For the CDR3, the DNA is TGTGCCAGCATCTGGGACACCTCCTACGAGCAGTACTTC.

The DNA of the CDR3 is TGTGCCAGCACCCTTAGCGGGAGGCTCGAAAATACGCAGTATTTT. Translated: CASTLSGRLENTQYF. This sequence joins TRBV7-2 and TRBJ2-3; TRBD2 matches 10 bases. Losses at the gene ends were 7 bases for V and 7 bases for J; bases not matched to a gene: 11. The CDR3 loop spans 15 amino acids. Looked up from germline, CDR1 is SGHTA and CDR2 is FQGNSA.

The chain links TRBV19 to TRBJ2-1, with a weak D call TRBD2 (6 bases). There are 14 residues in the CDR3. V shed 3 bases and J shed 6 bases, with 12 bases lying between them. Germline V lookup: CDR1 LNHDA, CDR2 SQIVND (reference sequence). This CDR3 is CASSIAMGGNEQFF. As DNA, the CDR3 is TGTGCCAGTAGTATCGCCATGGGGGGCAATGAGCAGTTCTTC.

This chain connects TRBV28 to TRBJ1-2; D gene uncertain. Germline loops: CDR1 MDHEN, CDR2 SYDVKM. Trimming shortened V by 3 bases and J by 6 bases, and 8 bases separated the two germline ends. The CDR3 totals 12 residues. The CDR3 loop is CASSFYPHGYTF. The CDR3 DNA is TGTGCCAGCAGTTTCTATCCTCATGGCTACACCTTC.

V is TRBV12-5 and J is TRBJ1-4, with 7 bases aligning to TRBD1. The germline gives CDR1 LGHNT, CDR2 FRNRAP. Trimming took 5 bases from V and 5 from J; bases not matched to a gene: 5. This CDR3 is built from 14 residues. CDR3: CASGRGQSNEKLFF. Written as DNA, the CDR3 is TGTGCTAGTGGTCGGGGACAGAGCAATGAAAAACTGTTTTTT.

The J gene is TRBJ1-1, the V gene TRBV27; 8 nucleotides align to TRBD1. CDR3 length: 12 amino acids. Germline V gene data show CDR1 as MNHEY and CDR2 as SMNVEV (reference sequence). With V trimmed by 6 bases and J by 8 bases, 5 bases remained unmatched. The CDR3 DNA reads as TGTGCCAGCAGGCCTCGGACAGGGGAAGCTTTCTTT. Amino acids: CASRPRTGEAFF.

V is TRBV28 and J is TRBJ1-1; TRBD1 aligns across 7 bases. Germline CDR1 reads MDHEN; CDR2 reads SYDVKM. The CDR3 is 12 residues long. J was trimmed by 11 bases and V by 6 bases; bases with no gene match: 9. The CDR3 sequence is CASSPRPGGAFF. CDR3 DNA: TGTGCCAGCAGCCCCCGGCCAGGGGGGGCTTTCTTT.

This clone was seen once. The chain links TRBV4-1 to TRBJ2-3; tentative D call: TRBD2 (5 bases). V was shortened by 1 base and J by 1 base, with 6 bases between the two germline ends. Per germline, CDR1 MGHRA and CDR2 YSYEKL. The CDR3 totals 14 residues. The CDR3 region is CASSQVGGTDTQYF. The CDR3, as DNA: TGCGCCAGCAGCCAAGTCGGGGGCACAGATACGCAGTATTTT.

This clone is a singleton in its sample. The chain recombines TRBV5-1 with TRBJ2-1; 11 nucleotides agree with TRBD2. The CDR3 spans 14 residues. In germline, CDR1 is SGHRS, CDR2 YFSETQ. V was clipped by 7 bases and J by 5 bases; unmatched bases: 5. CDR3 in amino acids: CASGLAGGNNEQFF. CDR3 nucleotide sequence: TGCGCCAGCGGGCTAGCGGGGGGAAACAATGAGCAGTTCTTC. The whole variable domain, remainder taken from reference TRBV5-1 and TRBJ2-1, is KAGVTQTPRYLIKTRGQQVTLSCSPISGHRSVSWYQQTPGQGLQFLFEYFSETQRNKGNFPGRFSGRQFSNSRSEMNVSTLELGDSALYLCASGLAGGNNEQFFGPGTRLTVL.

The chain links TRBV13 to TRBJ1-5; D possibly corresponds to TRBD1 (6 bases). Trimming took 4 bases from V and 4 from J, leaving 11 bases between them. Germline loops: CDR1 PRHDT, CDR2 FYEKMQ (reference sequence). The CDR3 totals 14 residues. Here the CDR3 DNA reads TGTGCCAGCAGCTCGCGGGGGGCGAATCAGCCCCAGCATTTT. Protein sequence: CASSSRGANQPQHF. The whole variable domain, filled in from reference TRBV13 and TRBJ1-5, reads AAGVIQSPRHLIKEKRETATLKCYPIPRHDTVYWYQQGPGQDPQFLISFYEKMQSDKGSIPDRFSAQQFSDYHSELNMSSLELGDSALYFCASSSRGANQPQHFGDGTRLSIL.

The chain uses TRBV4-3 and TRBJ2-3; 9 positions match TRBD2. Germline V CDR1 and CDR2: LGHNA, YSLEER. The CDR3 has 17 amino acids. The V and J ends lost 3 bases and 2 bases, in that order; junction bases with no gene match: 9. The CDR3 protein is CASSHEIAGENTDTQYF. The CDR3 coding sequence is TGCGCCAGCAGCCATGAAATAGCGGGGGAGAACACAGATACGCAGTATTTT.

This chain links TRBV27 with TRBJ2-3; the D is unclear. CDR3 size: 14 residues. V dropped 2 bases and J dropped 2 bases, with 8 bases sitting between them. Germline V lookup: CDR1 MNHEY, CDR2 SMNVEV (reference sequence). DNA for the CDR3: TGTGCCAGCAGTTTAGGCACAAACACAGATACGCAGTATTTT. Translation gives CASSLGTNTDTQYF.

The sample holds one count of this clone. The CDR3 nucleotides are TGTGCCAGCAGCTCGCGGACAGCCACCTACGAGCAGTACTTC. The encoded protein is CASSSRTATYEQYF. The V and J genes are TRBV9 and TRBJ2-7, with D tentatively TRBD1 (6 bases). Germline assignment: CDR1 SGDLS and CDR2 YYNGEE. This CDR3 is built from 14 residues. Trimming shortened V by 4 bases and J by 2 bases, and 13 bases separated the two germline ends.

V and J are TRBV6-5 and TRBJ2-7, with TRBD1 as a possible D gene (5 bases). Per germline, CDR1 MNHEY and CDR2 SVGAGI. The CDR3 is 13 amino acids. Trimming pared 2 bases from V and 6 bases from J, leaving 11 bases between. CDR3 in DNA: TGTGCCAGCAGTTACGGACAACGAGGCGAGCAGTACTTC. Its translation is CASSYGQRGEQYF.

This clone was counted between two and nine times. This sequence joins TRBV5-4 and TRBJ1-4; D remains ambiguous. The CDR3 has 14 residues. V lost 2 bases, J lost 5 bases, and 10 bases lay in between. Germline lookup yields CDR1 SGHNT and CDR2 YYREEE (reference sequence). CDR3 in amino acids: CASSFNVRNEKLFF. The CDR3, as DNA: TGTGCCAGCAGCTTCAACGTACGGAATGAAAAACTGTTTTTT.

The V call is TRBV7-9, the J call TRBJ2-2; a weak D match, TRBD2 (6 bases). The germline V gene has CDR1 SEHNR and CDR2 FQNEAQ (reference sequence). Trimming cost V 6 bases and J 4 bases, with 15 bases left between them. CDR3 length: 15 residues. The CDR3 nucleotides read TGTGCCAGCAGATTTGCCGGGACTGCCACCGGGGAGCTGTTTTTT. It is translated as CASRFAGTATGELFF.

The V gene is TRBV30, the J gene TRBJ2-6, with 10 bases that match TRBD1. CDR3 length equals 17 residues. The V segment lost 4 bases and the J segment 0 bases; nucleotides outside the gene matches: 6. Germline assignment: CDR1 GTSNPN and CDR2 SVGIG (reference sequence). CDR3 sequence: CAWIGTGVFSGANVLTF. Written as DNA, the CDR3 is TGTGCCTGGATAGGGACAGGGGTCTTCTCTGGGGCCAACGTCCTGACTTTC.

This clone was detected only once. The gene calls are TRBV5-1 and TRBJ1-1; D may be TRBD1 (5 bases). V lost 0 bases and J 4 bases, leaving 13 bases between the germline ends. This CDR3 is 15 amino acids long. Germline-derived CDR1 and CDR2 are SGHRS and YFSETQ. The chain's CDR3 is CASSLVPGEVTEAFF. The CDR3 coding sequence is TGCGCCAGCAGCTTGGTCCCGGGGGAGGTCACTGAAGCTTTCTTT. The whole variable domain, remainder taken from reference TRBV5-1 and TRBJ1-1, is KAGVTQTPRYLIKTRGQQVTLSCSPISGHRSVSWYQQTPGQGLQFLFEYFSETQRNKGNFPGRFSGRQFSNSRSEMNVSTLELGDSALYLCASSLVPGEVTEAFFGQGTRLTVV.

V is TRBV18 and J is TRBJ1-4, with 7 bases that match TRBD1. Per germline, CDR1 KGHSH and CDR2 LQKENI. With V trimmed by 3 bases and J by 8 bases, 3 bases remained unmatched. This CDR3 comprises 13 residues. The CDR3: CASSPGTEEKLFF. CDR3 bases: TGTGCCAGCTCACCTGGGACAGAGGAAAAACTGTTTTTT.

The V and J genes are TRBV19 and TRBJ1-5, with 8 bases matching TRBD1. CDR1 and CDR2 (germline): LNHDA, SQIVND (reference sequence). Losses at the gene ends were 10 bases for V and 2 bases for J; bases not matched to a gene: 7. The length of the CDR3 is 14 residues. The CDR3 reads CATSGGGGNQPQHF. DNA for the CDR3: TGTGCCACCTCAGGGGGCGGCGGCAATCAGCCCCAGCATTTT. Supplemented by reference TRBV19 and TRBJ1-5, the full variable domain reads DGGITQSPKYLFRKEGQNVTLSCEQNLNHDAMYWYRQDPGQGLRLIYYSQIVNDFQKGDIAEGYSVSREKKESFPLTVTSAQKNPTAFYLCATSGGGGNQPQHFGDGTRLSIL.

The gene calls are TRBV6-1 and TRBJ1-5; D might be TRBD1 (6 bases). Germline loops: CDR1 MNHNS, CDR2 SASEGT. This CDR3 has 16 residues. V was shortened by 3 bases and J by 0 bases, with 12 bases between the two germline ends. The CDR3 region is CASSDRGVYSNQPQHF. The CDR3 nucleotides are TGTGCCAGCAGTGACAGGGGCGTTTATAGCAATCAGCCCCAGCATTTT.

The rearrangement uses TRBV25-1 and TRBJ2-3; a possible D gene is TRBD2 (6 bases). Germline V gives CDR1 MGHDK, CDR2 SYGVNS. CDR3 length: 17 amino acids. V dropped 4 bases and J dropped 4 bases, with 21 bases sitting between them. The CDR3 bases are TGTGCCAGCAGTGGCCCCTGGGGTGGCGGGGAGTCAGATACGCAGTATTTT. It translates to CASSGPWGGGESDTQYF.

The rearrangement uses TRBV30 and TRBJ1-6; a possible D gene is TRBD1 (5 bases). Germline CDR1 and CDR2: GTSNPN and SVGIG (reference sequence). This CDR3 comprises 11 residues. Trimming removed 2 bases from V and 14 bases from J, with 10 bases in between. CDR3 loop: CAWSLGGTLHF. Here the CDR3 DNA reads TGTGCCTGGAGTCTCGGGGGAACCCTCCACTTT.

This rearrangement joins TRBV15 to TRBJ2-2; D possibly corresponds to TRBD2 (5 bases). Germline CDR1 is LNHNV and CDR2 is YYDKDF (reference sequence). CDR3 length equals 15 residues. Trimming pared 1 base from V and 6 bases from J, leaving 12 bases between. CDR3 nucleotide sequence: TGTGCCACCAGCAGAGGATGGGGAGAGGCCGGGGAGCTGTTTTTT. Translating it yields CATSRGWGEAGELFF.

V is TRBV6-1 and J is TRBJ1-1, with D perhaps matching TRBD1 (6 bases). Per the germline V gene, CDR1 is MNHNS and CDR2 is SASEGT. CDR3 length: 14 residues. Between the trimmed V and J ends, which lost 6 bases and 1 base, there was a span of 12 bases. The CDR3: CASRTVGANTEAFF. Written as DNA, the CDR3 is TGTGCCAGCAGAACAGTGGGGGCGAACACTGAAGCTTTCTTT.

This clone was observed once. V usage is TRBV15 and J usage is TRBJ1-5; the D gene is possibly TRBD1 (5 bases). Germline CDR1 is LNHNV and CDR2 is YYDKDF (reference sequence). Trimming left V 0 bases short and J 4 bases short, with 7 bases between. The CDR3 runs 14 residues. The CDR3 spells CATSRDGGNQPQHF. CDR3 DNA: TGTGCCACCAGCAGAGATGGGGGGAATCAGCCCCAGCATTTT.

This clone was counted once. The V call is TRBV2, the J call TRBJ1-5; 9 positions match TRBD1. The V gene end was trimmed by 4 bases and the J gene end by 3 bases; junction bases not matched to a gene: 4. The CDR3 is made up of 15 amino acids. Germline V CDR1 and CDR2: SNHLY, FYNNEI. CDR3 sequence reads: CASSADRGNNQPQHF. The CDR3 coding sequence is TGTGCCAGCAGTGCTGACAGGGGGAACAATCAGCCCCAGCATTTT.